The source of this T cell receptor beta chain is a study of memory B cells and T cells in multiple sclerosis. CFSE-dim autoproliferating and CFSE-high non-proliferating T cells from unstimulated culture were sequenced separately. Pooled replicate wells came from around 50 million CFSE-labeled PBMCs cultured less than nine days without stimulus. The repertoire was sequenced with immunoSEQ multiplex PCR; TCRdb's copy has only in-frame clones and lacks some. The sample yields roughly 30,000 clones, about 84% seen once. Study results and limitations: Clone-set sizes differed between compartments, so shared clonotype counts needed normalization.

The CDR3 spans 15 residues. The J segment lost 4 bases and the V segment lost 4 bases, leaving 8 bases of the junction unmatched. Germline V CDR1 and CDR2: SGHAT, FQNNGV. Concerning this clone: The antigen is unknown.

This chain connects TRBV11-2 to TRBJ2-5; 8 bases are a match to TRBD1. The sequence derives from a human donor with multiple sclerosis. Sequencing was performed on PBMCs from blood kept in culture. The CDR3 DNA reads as TGTGCCAGCAGCTACGACAGGGGCGACGTAGAGACCCAGTACTTC. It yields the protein CASSYDRGDVETQYF.